The present T cell receptor beta chain was sequenced within a study of shared clonotypes between healthy human individuals. Study-level background: The study used three CD4 naive, three CD4 memory, two CD8 naive and one CD8 memory plate per donor. Whole-study results and caveats: Larger estimated richness was generally recorded for naive subsets relative to memory subsets.

Every contributor of samples was a Caucasian grown-up residing in Nashville, Tennessee. This table comes from immunoSEQ multiplex PCR, and its TCRdb copy is limited to in-frame clones, with some not included. Of hundreds of thousands of clones in the sample, 74% were seen once. This clone appeared once. Its target is not known. The receptor was derived from a woman aged 30 to 39 in good health. What was sequenced was memory CD4+ T cells sorted from blood. Subset noted: CD45RA-negative fraction.

CDR3 protein: CASSLLLHYEQYF. The CDR3 nucleotides read TGCGCCAGCAGCTTGTTACTACACTACGAGCAGTACTTC. V and J are TRBV5-1 and TRBJ2-7, with D uncertain. Germline loops: CDR1 SGHRS, CDR2 YFSETQ. The V and J ends lost 1 base and 3 bases respectively, with 8 bases between them. This CDR3 comprises 13 residues.